Presented here are 23 T cell receptor beta chains from one specimen sequenced in a study of blood T cell repertoires in COVID-19. Here immunoSEQ multiplex PCR was the method, and the copy in TCRdb shows in-frame clones only, minus some. The sample records about 86,000 clones, approximately 80% being singletons. The sequenced sample consisted of peripheral blood. These receptors were obtained from a man between 65 and 85 years old with acute or convalescent COVID-19.

The J gene is TRBJ2-7, the V gene TRBV27; 10 positions match TRBD1. The CDR3 spans 15 residues. Looked up from germline, CDR1 is MNHEY and CDR2 is SMNVEV (reference sequence). V was clipped by 5 bases and J by 1 base; unmatched bases: 5. The CDR3 reads CASSLGQGRSYEQYF. CDR3 in DNA: TGTGCCAGCAGTCTGGGACAGGGGAGATCCTACGAGCAGTACTTC.

The genes are TRBV30 and TRBJ1-1; the match to TRBD1 covers 8 bases. Germline CDR1 GTSNPN, CDR2 SVGIG (reference sequence). This CDR3 region has 13 residues. J gave up 5 bases and V 1 base, and 3 bases lay outside the gene matches. The CDR3 DNA sequence: TGTGCCTGGAGTGCAGGGGGCGGAACTGAAGCTTTCTTT. Translation gives CAWSAGGGTEAFF.

This chain links TRBV6-1 with TRBJ2-5; 8 nucleotides line up with TRBD1. Trimming cost V 2 bases and J 2 bases; bases outside gene matches: 1. The CDR3 is made up of 14 amino acids. Germline CDR1 and CDR2: MNHNS and SASEGT. The CDR3 sequence is CASSERTGQETQYF. CDR3 nucleotides: TGTGCCAGCAGTGAACGGACAGGGCAAGAGACCCAGTACTTC.

This clone was detected only a few times. V usage is TRBV19 and J usage is TRBJ2-3; 8 nucleotides match TRBD1. Germline-derived CDR1 and CDR2 are LNHDA and SQIVND (reference sequence). V dropped 5 bases and J dropped 0; count of bases not matched to a gene: 4. This CDR3 has 15 amino acids. CDR3 DNA: TGTGCCAGTAGTCCTGGGGACAGGAGCACAGATACGCAGTATTTT. Its translation: CASSPGDRSTDTQYF.

The chain uses TRBV6-5 and TRBJ1-5; D is undetermined. The germline V and J ends were trimmed by 0 bases and 7 bases, with 13 bases remaining between them. Per germline, CDR1 MNHEY and CDR2 SVGAGI. The CDR3 length is 15 residues. CDR3 nucleotide sequence: TGTGCCAGCAGTTACTCCGGCAGCCTAGGCCAGCCCCAGCATTTT. Translating it yields CASSYSGSLGQPQHF.

V gene TRBV24-1 combines with J gene TRBJ2-3; TRBD2 aligns across 7 bases. Germline lookup yields CDR1 KGHDR and CDR2 SFDVKD. The CDR3 loop spans 17 amino acids. V shed 6 bases and J 1 base; nucleotides not matched to a gene: 12. The CDR3 is CATSPWGGKGGTDTQYF. The CDR3 region has the DNA TGTGCCACCAGTCCCTGGGGGGGTAAGGGAGGCACAGATACGCAGTATTTT.

The chain is built from TRBV30 and TRBJ1-4; D might be TRBD1 (5 bases). The CDR3 runs to 16 residues. Germline V lookup: CDR1 GTSNPN, CDR2 SVGIG (reference sequence). Trimming took 1 base from V and 2 from J, leaving 14 bases between them. CDR3 sequence reads: CAWSGTSGVTNEKLFF. Here the CDR3 DNA reads TGTGCCTGGAGTGGGACAAGTGGGGTCACTAATGAAAAACTGTTTTTT. Combining the CDR3 with reference TRBV30 and TRBJ1-4 gives the whole variable domain SQTIHQWPATLVQPVGSPLSLECTVEGTSNPNLYWYRQAAGRGLQLLFYSVGIGQISSEVPQNLSASRPQDRQFILSSKKLLLSDSGFYLCAWSGTSGVTNEKLFFGSGTQLSVL.

This chain connects TRBV9 to TRBJ1-3; tentative D call: TRBD1 (5 bases). Germline V lookup: CDR1 SGDLS, CDR2 YYNGEE. Trimming removed 0 bases from V and 0 bases from J, with 10 bases in between. The length of the CDR3 is 16 residues. Written as DNA, the CDR3 is TGTGCCAGCAGCGTAGCGGGGGATGCCTCTGGAAACACCATATATTTT. It is translated as CASSVAGDASGNTIYF. Looking up the rest from reference TRBV9 and TRBJ1-3 gives the full variable domain: DSGVTQTPKHLITATGQRVTLRCSPRSGDLSVYWYQQSLDQGLQFLIQYYNGEERAKGNILERFSAQQFPDLHSELNLSSLELGDSALYFCASSVAGDASGNTIYFGEGSWLTVV.

The V call is TRBV5-4, the J call TRBJ1-2, with 11 nucleotides matching TRBD1. The V gene's germline CDR1 is SGHNT and CDR2 YYREEE (reference sequence). Trimming cost V 2 bases and J 4 bases; bases outside gene matches: 1. This CDR3 spans 14 amino acids. CDR3 sequence (DNA): TGTGCCAGCAGCTTAGGACAGGGGGCCTATGGCTACACCTTC. It encodes CASSLGQGAYGYTF.

The chain couples TRBV19 to TRBJ2-2; weak D call: TRBD1 (6 bases). CDR3 length equals 14 residues. CDR1 LNHDA and CDR2 SQIVND come from the germline V gene (reference sequence). Trimming stripped 4 bases from V and 7 bases from J, with 13 bases between. Here the CDR3 reads CASSKQGRDGELFF. DNA of the CDR3: TGTGCCAGTAGTAAACAGGGTAGGGACGGGGAGCTGTTTTTT.

This clone was picked up one time. The V gene is TRBV3-1 (or the pseudogene TRBV3-2), the J gene TRBJ2-5; TRBD2 might be the D (6 bases). This CDR3 has 15 amino acids. Looked up from germline, CDR1 is LGHDT and CDR2 is YNNKEL (reference sequence). Between the trimmed V and J ends, which lost 8 bases and 5 bases, there was a span of 21 bases. CDR3 nucleotide sequence: TGTGCCAGCGGAGGGTCTATCAATGAGGGGGAGACCCAGTACTTC. It yields the protein CASGGSINEGETQYF.

The CDR3 DNA reads TGCGCCAGCAGCCAAGAAGGACAGGGACCCTCCGAGCAGTACTTC. It yields the protein CASSQEGQGPSEQYF. The V gene is TRBV4-1, the J gene TRBJ2-7; TRBD1 matches at 8 bases. V dropped 0 bases and J dropped 6; count of bases not matched to a gene: 7. The CDR3 consists of 15 residues. CDR1 MGHRA and CDR2 YSYEKL come from the germline V gene.

This clone was picked up one time. The chain couples TRBV5-1 to TRBJ1-5; D gene ambiguous. Looked up from germline, CDR1 is SGHRS and CDR2 is YFSETQ. The CDR3 loop spans 14 amino acids. Trimming left V 3 bases short and J 0 bases short, with 7 bases between. The CDR3 sequence: CASSSGISNQPQHF. CDR3 DNA: TGCGCCAGCAGCTCCGGGATTAGCAATCAGCCCCAGCATTTT.

The genes are TRBV7-3 and TRBJ1-1; D possibly corresponds to TRBD1 (5 bases). The germline V gene encodes CDR1 SGHTA and CDR2 FQGTGA. The ends were cut back, 5 bases at V and 4 bases at J, with 14 bases in the middle. This CDR3 spans 14 amino acids. The CDR3 region is CASSTQGWGTEAFF. CDR3 sequence (DNA): TGTGCCAGCAGCACCCAGGGTTGGGGCACTGAAGCTTTCTTT.

This chain connects TRBV10-2 to TRBJ2-5; 8 positions match TRBD1. Trimming took 6 bases from V and 1 from J; bases not matched to a gene: 7. Germline V gene sequence: CDR1 WSHSY, CDR2 SAAADI. The CDR3 is made up of 15 amino acids. The CDR3 DNA reads TGCGCCAGCAGGCTTGGACAGGGCCGCCAAGAGACCCAGTACTTC. Translating it yields CASRLGQGRQETQYF.

J is TRBJ1-5 and V is TRBV2; tentative D call: TRBD1 (5 bases). V lost 5 bases, J lost 3 bases, and 11 bases lay in between. CDR1 SNHLY and CDR2 FYNNEI come from the germline V gene. This CDR3 is 14 amino acids long. CDR3 residues: CASSQGRVNQPQHF. The CDR3 coding sequence is TGTGCCAGCAGTCAGGGTAGGGTCAATCAGCCCCAGCATTTT.

The chain is built from TRBV1 and TRBJ2-5; the table assigns TRBD1, which was not confirmed against the DNA. TRBV1 constitutes a pseudogene. The CDR3 loop spans 15 amino acids. In DNA form, the CDR3 reads TGCACCAGCAGCCCGCGGACAGGAAACCAAGAGACCCAGTACTTC. This translates into CTSSPRTGNQETQYF.

The chain couples TRBV2 to TRBJ1-2; D ambiguous. V dropped 1 base and J dropped 1 base, with 4 bases sitting between them. The CDR3 contains 13 residues. CDR1 and CDR2 (germline): SNHLY, FYNNEI. CDR3 protein: CASSEGSNYGYTF. In DNA, the CDR3 is TGTGCCAGCAGTGAAGGGAGTAACTATGGCTACACCTTC.

This clone was seen just once. The chain employs TRBV7-8 and TRBJ1-2, with TRBD1 as a possible D gene (6 bases). CDR1 and CDR2 from the germline V gene are SGHVS and FQNEAQ. V dropped 8 bases and J dropped 7 bases, with 14 bases sitting between them. This CDR3 is 12 amino acids long. The CDR3 reads CASSGGGAGYTF. The CDR3 DNA follows: TGTGCCAGCTCCGGAGGGGGGGCTGGCTACACCTTC.

The chain couples TRBV19 to TRBJ1-1; 9 nucleotides line up with TRBD1. CDR1 and CDR2 (germline): LNHDA, SQIVND (reference sequence). The V gene end was trimmed by 5 bases and the J gene end by 4 bases; junction bases not matched to a gene: 5. This CDR3 has 14 residues. CDR3 region: CASSATGGLTEAFF. As DNA, the CDR3 is TGTGCCAGTAGTGCGACAGGGGGTCTCACTGAAGCTTTCTTT.

This chain joins TRBV3-1 (or the pseudogene TRBV3-2) and TRBJ2-6; D is possibly TRBD1 (5 bases). Trimming removed 4 bases at V and 0 bases at J, with 16 bases between. The germline gives CDR1 LGHDT, CDR2 YNNKEL (reference sequence). The CDR3 extends over 18 amino acids. The CDR3 DNA reads TGTGCCAGCAGCCCTCGTGGGGCTGGAACCTCTGGGGCCAACGTCCTGACTTTC. Translating it yields CASSPRGAGTSGANVLTF.

The chain is built from TRBV18 and TRBJ1-4, with D uncertain. Deletions cut 6 bases from V and 6 bases from J, with 11 bases between. The V gene's germline CDR1 is KGHSH and CDR2 LQKENI. The CDR3 spans 13 residues. CDR3 coding DNA: TGTGCCAGCTCCACGAGGCCTGATGAAAAACTGTTTTTT. Translated, it gives CASSTRPDEKLFF.

This clone has just a few counts. The rearrangement joins TRBV11-2 to TRBJ2-7; D possibly corresponds to TRBD1 (5 bases). The CDR3 has 14 amino acids. Germline values: CDR1 SGHAT, CDR2 FQNNGV. V was pared by 4 bases and J by 2 bases, with 12 bases between. CDR3 region: CASSYSTATYEQYF. CDR3 nucleotide sequence: TGTGCCAGCAGCTACTCGACAGCTACCTACGAGCAGTACTTC.